A selection of T cell receptor beta chains follows, all from one sample in a study of blood T cell repertoires in COVID-19. This table comes from immunoSEQ multiplex PCR, and its TCRdb copy is limited to in-frame clones, with some not included. The repertoire holds 200,000 to 300,000 clones, with about 90% as singletons. Sequenced: PBMCs or T cells enriched from blood (not recorded which). The source is a woman in her forties who had been exposed to COVID-19. Both conserved end residues are part of each CDR3. The D gene is left open where the match is weak. Size is stated for part of the rows, as once, few or many counts, or as a class when the clone is expanded.

J,size,D,V,CDR3,DNA
TRBJ2-1,-,-,TRBV12-3/TRBV12-4,CASSLGGVEQFF,TGTGCCAGCAGTTTAGGGGGAGTTGAGCAGTTCTTC
TRBJ1-4,-,-,TRBV18,CASSPPGTINEKLFF,TGTGCCAGCTCACCGCCAGGGACTATTAATGAAAAACTGTTTTTT
TRBJ2-2,-,-,TRBV7-2,CASSSGNTGELFF,TGTGCCAGCAGTTCGGGGAACACCGGGGAGCTGTTTTTT
TRBJ1-3,-,-,TRBV6-5,CASKLGQVDRNTIYF,TGTGCCAGCAAACTTGGGCAGGTTGACCGAAACACCATATATTTT
TRBJ2-7,-,TRBD1,TRBV19,CASSNTGQGVYEQYF,TGTGCCAGTAGTAATACCGGGCAGGGGGTCTACGAGCAGTACTTC
TRBJ2-1,-,-,TRBV7-9,CASSPHGTGNNEQFF,TGTGCCAGCAGCCCCCATGGCACAGGGAACAATGAGCAGTTCTTC
TRBJ2-7,-,TRBD2,TRBV7-3,CASSPGGLYEQYF,TGTGCCAGCAGCCCGGGGGGTCTGTACGAGCAGTACTTC
TRBJ1-1,-,TRBD1,TRBV5-4,CASSRDRGNTEAFF,TGTGCCAGCAGCCGGGACAGGGGAAACACTGAAGCTTTCTTT
TRBJ2-5,-,TRBD1,TRBV27,CASRNRGQETQYF,TGTGCCAGCAGAAACAGGGGACAAGAGACCCAGTACTTC
TRBJ2-5,-,-,TRBV4-3,CASSPRGRGAEEETQYF,TGCGCCAGCAGCCCACGTGGCCGGGGGGCCGAAGAGGAGACCCAGTACTTC
TRBJ2-2,-,-,TRBV28,CASSSTGELFF,TGTGCCAGCAGTTCGACCGGGGAGCTGTTTTTT
TRBJ1-3,-,TRBD1,TRBV3-1/TRBV3-2,CASSPGMGQGHSGNTIYF,TGTGCCAGCAGCCCCGGGATGGGACAGGGCCACTCTGGAAACACCATATATTTT
TRBJ2-1,-,-,TRBV7-2,CASSIGSPGNEQFF,TGTGCCAGCAGCATTGGGAGTCCCGGCAATGAGCAGTTCTTC
TRBJ2-3,-,-,TRBV5-1,CASSTSMGASTNTQYF,TGCGCCAGCAGCACGAGCATGGGAGCTAGCACAAATACGCAGTATTTT
TRBJ1-3,-,-,TRBV11-3,CASSTRRGDINGNTIYF,TGTGCCAGCAGCACCCGGCGTGGGGACATCAACGGAAACACCATATATTTT
TRBJ1-6,-,-,TRBV7-8,CASSPSGGVANSPLHF,TGTGCCAGCAGCCCCAGCGGGGGGGTGGCCAATTCACCCCTCCACTTT
TRBJ2-3,-,TRBD2,TRBV5-1,CASSLGDLAGAKDTQYF,TGTGCCAGCAGCTTGGGGGACTTAGCGGGCGCCAAAGATACGCAGTATTTT
TRBJ2-7,-,TRBD1,TRBV5-4,CASALLGQGSYEQYF,TGTGCCAGCGCCCTTCTGGGACAGGGATCCTACGAGCAGTACTTC
TRBJ1-2,-,-,TRBV3-1/TRBV3-2,CPGDYSNYGYTF,TGCCCCGGAGACTACTCTAACTATGGCTACACCTTC
TRBJ2-7,once,-,TRBV15,CATSRVIGSSYEQYF,TGTGCCACCAGCAGAGTTATTGGCAGCTCCTACGAGCAGTACTTC
TRBJ2-2,-,-,TRBV9,CASSVEISVYTGELFF,TGTGCCAGCAGCGTAGAAATTAGCGTATATACCGGGGAGCTGTTTTTT
TRBJ1-5,-,TRBD1,TRBV2,CASSAGGSNQPQHF,TGTGCCAGCAGTGCAGGGGGGAGCAATCAGCCCCAGCATTTT
TRBJ1-1,-,TRBD1,TRBV11-3,CASSPQGRPEAFF,TGTGCCAGCAGCCCACAGGGGAGGCCTGAAGCTTTCTTT
TRBJ2-1,many,-,TRBV6-2/TRBV6-3,CASSYPGTSNEQFF,TGTGCCAGCAGTTACCCAGGGACAAGCAATGAGCAGTTCTTC
TRBJ1-5,-,TRBD1,TRBV6-2/TRBV6-3,CASSEDRGLTQPQHF,TGTGCCAGCAGCGAAGACAGGGGTCTTACTCAGCCCCAGCATTTT
TRBJ2-2,-,TRBD2,TRBV6-4,CASSEAGDTGELFF,TGTGCCAGCAGTGAAGCGGGAGACACCGGGGAGCTGTTTTTT
TRBJ1-1,-,TRBD1,TRBV19,CASRDRLNTEAFF,TGTGCCAGTCGGGACAGGTTGAACACTGAAGCTTTCTTT
TRBJ1-5,-,-,TRBV10-3,CAISGTGINQPQHF,TGTGCCATCAGTGGAACAGGGATCAATCAGCCCCAGCATTTT
TRBJ1-1,once,TRBD1,TRBV7-6,CASSPGQAKNTEAFF,TGTGCCAGCAGTCCCGGACAGGCGAAGAACACTGAAGCTTTCTTT
TRBJ2-3,-,-,TRBV5-1,CASSSVFTDTQYF,TGCGCCAGCAGCTCCGTCTTTACAGATACGCAGTATTTT
TRBJ1-5,-,TRBD1,TRBV30,CASNQGANQPQHF,TGTGCCTCCAACCAGGGGGCGAATCAGCCCCAGCATTTT
TRBJ1-5,few,TRBD1,TRBV5-1,CASSLGTGQPQHF,TGCGCCAGCAGCTTGGGGACAGGTCAGCCCCAGCATTTT
TRBJ2-7,-,TRBD2,TRBV2,CARATSGASYEQYF,TGTGCCAGGGCCACTAGCGGGGCCTCCTACGAGCAGTACTTC
TRBJ2-1,-,TRBD1,TRBV7-2,CASSLGQYNEQFF,TGTGCCAGCAGCTTGGGACAGTACAATGAGCAGTTCTTC
TRBJ1-1,-,TRBD1,TRBV2,CASRGQGVVNTEAFF,TGTGCCAGCAGAGGACAGGGGGTGGTGAACACTGAAGCTTTCTTT
TRBJ1-3,-,TRBD1,TRBV29-1,CSVKDRGNTIYF,TGCAGCGTTAAGGACAGGGGAAACACCATATATTTT
TRBJ1-1,-,-,TRBV13,CASSRPTGPTNTEAFF,TGTGCCAGCAGCCGGCCGACAGGTCCGACGAACACTGAAGCTTTCTTT
TRBJ2-5,-,TRBD2,TRBV5-4,CASSSGLAGVHTWETQYF,TGTGCCAGCAGCTCCGGACTAGCGGGAGTACACACCTGGGAGACCCAGTACTTC
TRBJ1-2,-,-,TRBV19,CASSIRTGSYGYTF,TGTGCCAGTAGTATACGAACAGGGAGCTATGGCTACACCTTC
TRBJ2-7,-,TRBD1,TRBV4-1,CASSLSGTGVLEQYF,TGCGCCAGCAGTCTCTCCGGGACAGGGGTTCTCGAGCAGTACTTC
TRBJ1-5,few,-,TRBV12-3/TRBV12-4,CASSSTEDQPQHF,TGTGCCAGCAGTTCCACGGAGGATCAGCCCCAGCATTTT
TRBJ2-7,once,-,TRBV11-2,CASSLDLREQYF,TGTGCCAGCAGCTTAGATCTACGTGAGCAGTACTTC
TRBJ2-1,once,-,TRBV7-9,CASSRTEGHNEQFF,TGTGCCAGCAGCAGGACGGAGGGACACAATGAGCAGTTCTTC
TRBJ2-3,once,TRBD1,TRBV7-2,CASSEQTGGGRDTQYF,TGTGCCAGCAGCGAACAGACAGGGGGCGGAAGGGATACGCAGTATTTT
TRBJ2-1,-,TRBD2,TRBV5-1,CASLRRAGGDPDEQFF,TGCGCCAGCCTCCGGCGGGCGGGGGGGGATCCGGATGAGCAGTTCTTC
TRBJ2-3,-,-,TRBV5-1,CASSSMGGGDTQYF,TGCGCCAGCAGCTCCATGGGGGGGGGCGATACGCAGTATTTT
TRBJ1-4,-,-,TRBV5-1,CASSLTEGKEKLFF,TGTGCCAGCAGCTTGACAGAGGGTAAAGAAAAACTGTTTTTT
TRBJ1-1,-,TRBD1,TRBV6-1,CASSDRTGGYTEAFF,TGTGCCAGCAGTGACCGGACAGGAGGGTACACTGAAGCTTTCTTT
TRBJ1-1,once,-,TRBV7-9,CASSLWLDSAFF,TGTGCCAGCAGCTTATGGCTCGACTCGGCTTTCTTT
TRBJ1-1,once,-,TRBV5-1,CASSLEVNRESIEAFF,TGCGCCAGCAGCTTGGAAGTTAACAGGGAAAGTATTGAAGCTTTCTTT
TRBJ2-1,-,TRBD1,TRBV20-1,CSASDIRTGGNEQFF,TGCAGTGCTAGTGATATTCGGACAGGGGGCAATGAGCAGTTCTTC
TRBJ1-5,-,TRBD1,TRBV3-1/TRBV3-2,CASSGGQVGPQHF,TGTGCCAGCAGCGGGGGACAGGTGGGGCCCCAGCATTTT
TRBJ2-5,-,TRBD1,TRBV24-1,CATRGTGTDVGTQYF,TGTGCCACCAGAGGGACAGGTACGGACGTTGGGACCCAGTACTTC
TRBJ1-6,-,-,TRBV7-2,CASSWDTNSPLHF,TGTGCCAGCAGCTGGGACACCAATTCACCCCTCCACTTT
TRBJ2-7,-,-,TRBV5-1,CASSGDSLSYEQYF,TGCGCCAGCAGCGGAGACAGCCTCTCCTACGAGCAGTACTTC